These 23 T cell receptor beta chains came from one sample sequenced in a study of shared clonotypes between healthy human individuals. The table came from immunoSEQ multiplex PCR; TCRdb's copy has only in-frame clones and leaves some out. Here the sample spans roughly 530,000 clones, about 96% being singletons. Input material: naive CD4+ T cells sorted from blood. The subset was: CD45RA+ positively selected. These receptors were obtained from a woman aged 30 to 39 in good health.

The chain uses TRBV15 and TRBJ2-7; TRBD2 matches at 8 bases. From germline, CDR1 is LNHNV and CDR2 YYDKDF (reference sequence). The CDR3 spans 16 residues. Unmatched junction bases numbered 10, after V lost 0 bases and J lost 6 bases. This chain's CDR3 is CATSRDKGLGLGEQYF. In DNA, the CDR3 is TGTGCCACCAGCAGAGATAAGGGACTAGGATTAGGCGAGCAGTACTTC.

This rearrangement joins TRBV19 to TRBJ2-1, with 7 nucleotides matching TRBD2. V shed 6 bases and J 6 bases; nucleotides not matched to a gene: 8. The CDR3 runs to 14 residues. Germline lookup yields CDR1 LNHDA and CDR2 SQIVND (reference sequence). In DNA form, the CDR3 reads TGTGCCAGTAGAACTTTGGGACTACCCAATGAGCAGTTCTTC. This codes for CASRTLGLPNEQFF.

This sequence joins TRBV19 and TRBJ1-5, with D possibly being TRBD1 (6 bases). The CDR3 length is 17 residues. Germline CDR1 LNHDA, CDR2 SQIVND (reference sequence). V was clipped by 1 base and J by 1 base, with 14 bases between them. The CDR3: CASSIGPGTKSNQPQHF. The CDR3 nucleotides read TGTGCCAGTAGTATAGGCCCGGGGACAAAGAGCAATCAGCCCCAGCATTTT.

The chain combines TRBV28 with TRBJ1-6; a possible D gene is TRBD1 (6 bases). CDR1 is MDHEN and CDR2 is SYDVKM in the germline V gene. CDR3 size: 13 residues. Trimming cost V 6 bases and J 9 bases, with 12 bases left between them. The CDR3 reads CASRQTGRSPLHF. The CDR3 region has the DNA TGTGCCAGCAGGCAAACAGGGCGTTCACCCCTCCACTTT.

The rearrangement uses TRBV4-1 and TRBJ2-2, with 8 bases that match TRBD2. V was clipped by 1 base and J by 5 bases; unmatched bases: 9. Germline V gene data show CDR1 as MGHRA and CDR2 as YSYEKL. This CDR3 region has 17 residues. This CDR3 is CASSQGLLLAGTGELFF. The CDR3 DNA sequence: TGCGCCAGCAGCCAAGGGTTGCTGCTAGCGGGTACCGGGGAGCTGTTTTTT.

This clone is a singleton in its sample. The chain links TRBV28 to TRBJ2-5; 8 bases line up with TRBD1. The CDR3 is 16 residues long. With 6 bases clipped from V and 5 bases from J, the junction kept 14 bases outside the gene matches. Per the germline V gene, CDR1 is MDHEN and CDR2 is SYDVKM. CDR3 sequence: CASSSPQGGQGETQYF. The CDR3 bases are TGTGCCAGCAGCAGCCCACAGGGGGGTCAAGGCGAGACCCAGTACTTC. The entire variable domain, with the rest obtained from reference TRBV28 and TRBJ2-5, is as follows: DVKVTQSSRYLVKRTGEKVFLECVQDMDHENMFWYRQDPGLGLRLIYFSYDVKMKEKGDIPEGYSVSREKKERFSLILESASTNQTSMYLCASSSPQGGQGETQYFGPGTRLLVL.

This rearrangement joins TRBV7-2 to TRBJ1-2; tentative D call: TRBD1 (6 bases). Trimming stripped 0 bases from V and 1 base from J, with 12 bases between. The CDR3 spans 16 residues. Germline values: CDR1 SGHTA, CDR2 FQGNSA. The CDR3 DNA follows: TGTGCCAGCAGCTTAGCGACCGGACAGTTTAACTATGGCTACACCTTC. Encoded protein: CASSLATGQFNYGYTF.

The DNA of the CDR3 is TGTGCCAGCAGGTCTGGTCCCGGGACAGGCCCCAATGAGCAGTTCTTC. Its protein is CASRSGPGTGPNEQFF. The chain carries TRBV11-2 and TRBJ2-1; TRBD1 agrees at 8 bases. V lost 6 bases and J lost 6; bases outside the gene matches: 13. The CDR3 spans 16 residues. The germline V gene has CDR1 SGHAT and CDR2 FQNNGV.

The rearrangement links TRBV28 to TRBJ2-3; maybe TRBD2 (5 bases). The V end was cut by 9 bases, the J end by 6 bases, with 16 bases between. The CDR3 consists of 13 residues. Germline V CDR1 and CDR2: MDHEN, SYDVKM. Written as DNA, the CDR3 is TGTGCCAGTGGCTTCGGTTGGGAGGATACGCAGTATTTT. Translation gives CASGFGWEDTQYF.

This chain connects TRBV7-8 to TRBJ2-4; TRBD1 matches 8 bases. V lost 5 bases, J lost 8 bases, and 14 bases stayed unmatched. The CDR3 runs to 16 residues. CDR1 is SGHVS, CDR2 FQNEAQ, per germline. The CDR3 region is CASSLYSTGEMDIQYF. CDR3 in DNA: TGTGCCAGCAGCCTATACTCGACAGGGGAGATGGACATTCAGTACTTC.

The gene calls are TRBV27 and TRBJ2-5, with 7 bases that match TRBD1. The DNA end is more similar to TRBJ2-7, so the J call may be wrong. Germline CDR1 MNHEY, CDR2 SMNVEV (reference sequence). The CDR3 is 15 amino acids. This CDR3 is CASSLEAGGFYEQYF. For the CDR3, the DNA is TGTGCCAGCAGTTTAGAGGCAGGGGGATTCTACGAGCAGTACTTC.

A single count supports this clone. The V and J genes are TRBV5-1 and TRBJ2-4; unclear D gene. V was cut by 5 bases and J by 0 bases, with 9 bases left in between. The V gene's germline CDR1 is SGHRS and CDR2 YFSETQ. The CDR3 has 14 residues. The CDR3 here is CASRAWTAKNIQYF. In nucleotides, the CDR3 is TGCGCCAGCAGGGCTTGGACAGCCAAAAACATTCAGTACTTC.

In the case of this clone: Other nucleotide sequences in the sample specify the same CDR3. This chain uses TRBV6-5 with TRBJ1-4; 9 nucleotides line up with TRBD1. The V gene end was trimmed by 0 bases and the J gene end by 5 bases; junction bases not matched to a gene: 1. Per the germline V gene, CDR1 is MNHEY and CDR2 is SVGAGI. This CDR3 spans 15 amino acids. This CDR3 is CASSYSGTGNEKLFF. In DNA form, the CDR3 reads TGTGCCAGCAGTTACTCTGGGACAGGGAATGAAAAACTGTTTTTT.

CDR3 in amino acids: CASSRTGNSNQPQHF. For the CDR3, the DNA is TGCGCCAGCAGCCGGACAGGGAATAGCAATCAGCCCCAGCATTTT. V usage is TRBV5-1 and J usage is TRBJ1-5, with 8 bases that match TRBD1. CDR1 SGHRS and CDR2 YFSETQ come from the germline V gene. Losses at the gene ends were 4 bases for V and 0 bases for J; bases not matched to a gene: 3. CDR3 length equals 15 residues.

V is TRBV7-9 and J is TRBJ2-1; 11 bases are a match to TRBD1. CDR1 and CDR2 (germline): SEHNR, FQNEAQ (reference sequence). V gave up 1 base and J gave up 7 bases; unmatched junction bases: 6. The CDR3 has 16 amino acids. CDR3 coding DNA: TGTGCCAGCAGCTTAGGGGCGGGACAGGGGGTAAATGAGCAGTTCTTC. Translating gives CASSLGAGQGVNEQFF. Complete variable domain (other parts from reference TRBV7-9 and TRBJ2-1): DTGVSQNPRHKITKRGQNVTFRCDPISEHNRLYWYRQTLGQGPEFLTYFQNEAQLEKSRLLSDRFSAERPKGSFSTLEIQRTEQGDSAMYLCASSLGAGQGVNEQFFGPGTRLTVL.

Concerning this clone: The sample holds other DNA sequences that translate to the same CDR3. The chain combines TRBV18 with TRBJ2-5; no clear D. The CDR3 length is 14 residues. The germline CDR1 and CDR2 sequences are KGHSH and LQKENI. The V gene lost 2 bases and the J gene lost 2 bases, with 9 bases spanning the gap. The CDR3 region has the DNA TGTGCCAGCTCACCAGTGGACGGACAAGAGACCCAGTACTTC. Its translation is CASSPVDGQETQYF.

This chain connects TRBV4-1 to TRBJ2-1, with D possibly being TRBD1 (6 bases). The CDR3 has 19 residues. Germline V CDR1 and CDR2: MGHRA, YSYEKL. Trimming cost V 3 bases and J 0 bases, with 21 bases left between them. The CDR3, as DNA: TGCGCCAGCAGCCAGGGCGTCTTCGGGACACTCAACTCCTACAATGAGCAGTTCTTC. Its translation is CASSQGVFGTLNSYNEQFF.

The chain has TRBV11-1 and TRBJ1-1, with 8 bases identical to TRBD1. CDR3 length: 14 residues. Per the germline V gene, CDR1 is SGHAT and CDR2 is FQDESV (reference sequence). After removal of 2 bases from V and 4 bases from J, the junction contained 3 bases not matched to a gene. CDR3 in amino acids: CASSLQGAVTEAFF. As DNA, the CDR3 is TGTGCCAGCAGCTTACAGGGGGCTGTCACTGAAGCTTTCTTT.

The chain couples TRBV4-1 to TRBJ2-6; D is possibly TRBD2 (6 bases). The CDR3 covers 14 residues. Trimming left V 1 base short and J 13 bases short, with 14 bases between. The germline V gene encodes CDR1 MGHRA and CDR2 YSYEKL. The CDR3 here is CASSQVGTSLVLTF. CDR3 DNA: TGCGCCAGCAGCCAAGTAGGGACTTCCCTGGTCCTGACTTTC.

J is TRBJ2-5 and V is TRBV18; 9 nucleotides match TRBD2. The CDR3 length is 16 residues. The V segment lost 3 bases and the J segment 4 bases; nucleotides outside the gene matches: 9. Germline CDR1 KGHSH, CDR2 LQKENI. The chain's CDR3 is CASSPARREGAETQYF. CDR3 nucleotide sequence: TGTGCCAGCTCACCGGCTCGGCGGGAGGGCGCAGAGACCCAGTACTTC.

This chain links TRBV21-1 with TRBJ2-7; TRBD2, the table's D call, was not compared with the DNA. TRBV21-1 is annotated as a pseudogene. CDR3 size: 17 residues. CDR3 residues: CASSKQYPSGRYYEQYF. CDR3 DNA: TGTGCCAGCAGCAAACAGTACCCTAGCGGGAGGTACTACGAGCAGTACTTC.

The chain couples TRBV4-1 to TRBJ2-5; the D call may be TRBD1 or TRBD2 (6 bases each). CDR1 and CDR2 from the germline V gene are MGHRA and YSYEKL. V shed 0 bases and J shed 4 bases, with 27 bases lying between them. CDR3 length equals 20 residues. CDR3 bases: TGCGCCAGCAGCCAAGACCGAGACAGGACCTCCGGGGCGGGGACAGAGACCCAGTACTTC. Translating gives CASSQDRDRTSGAGTETQYF.

The genes are TRBV5-1 and TRBJ1-1; no reliable D call. Germline V gene data show CDR1 as SGHRS and CDR2 as YFSETQ. V lost 2 bases, J lost 4 bases, and 9 bases lay in between. The CDR3 has 13 residues. The CDR3 sequence: CASSFLGITEAFF. The CDR3 nucleotides are TGCGCCAGCAGCTTTCTAGGGATCACTGAAGCTTTCTTT.